Listed below are T cell receptor beta chains from one sample, sequenced in a study of shared clonotypes between healthy human individuals. The assay was immunoSEQ multiplex PCR, and TCRdb's table has in-frame clones only and misses some. The sample records some 500,000 clones, 90% to 97% being singletons. The sequencing input was naive CD4+ T cells sorted from blood. These receptors were obtained from a woman aged 25-40 years in good health. CDR3s include the opening cysteine and the closing phenylalanine or tryptophan. The D gene is left open where the match is weak. Clone size is shown for a subset of rows, as once, few, many or a class of expanded clone.

15	TRBV5-1	TRBD1	NA	TRBJ2-1	CASSFDRADNNEQFF	TGCGCCAGCAGCTTCGACAGGGCGGATAACAATGAGCAGTTCTTC
16	TRBV19	NA	NA	TRBJ1-2	CASSIEGTPTNYGYTF	TGTGCCAGTAGTATTGAGGGGACCCCAACTAACTATGGCTACACCTTC
16	TRBV6-1	TRBD2	NA	TRBJ2-5	CASSGGLAGGRETQYF	TGTGCCAGCAGTGGGGGACTAGCGGGAGGGAGGGAGACCCAGTACTTC
13	TRBV6-6	NA	NA	TRBJ1-2	CASSMTEYYGYTF	TGTGCCAGCAGTATGACAGAGTACTATGGCTACACCTTC
15	TRBV29-1	TRBD2	NA	TRBJ2-2	CSVEGLAGGTGELFF	TGCAGCGTTGAGGGACTAGCGGGAGGGACCGGGGAGCTGTTTTTT
14	TRBV6-5	TRBD1	NA	TRBJ2-7	CASSPRTGTYEQYF	TGTGCCAGCAGTCCCCGGACAGGGACCTACGAGCAGTACTTC
14	TRBV5-1	NA	NA	TRBJ2-1	CASSFGGRNNEQFF	TGCGCCAGCAGCTTTGGGGGGAGAAACAATGAGCAGTTCTTC
13	TRBV29-1	TRBD1	NA	TRBJ2-1	CSVSGTGYNEQFF	TGCAGCGTGTCCGGGACAGGGTACAATGAGCAGTTCTTC
15	TRBV10-3	TRBD2	NA	TRBJ2-1	CAIRELAGPYNEQFF	TGTGCCATCAGAGAACTAGCGGGACCTTACAATGAGCAGTTCTTC
14	TRBV5-1	NA	NA	TRBJ2-7	CASSPGTPSIEQYF	TGCGCCAGTTCTCCCGGGACTCCAAGTATCGAGCAGTACTTC
14	TRBV15	NA	NA	TRBJ2-7	CATSREASSYEQYF	TGTGCCACCAGCAGAGAGGCGAGCTCCTACGAGCAGTACTTC
17	TRBV30	NA	NA	TRBJ2-3	CACVRREPGGHINTQYF	TGTGCCTGCGTACGGCGGGAACCTGGGGGACACATAAATACGCAGTATTTT
18	TRBV7-9	TRBD1	once	TRBJ2-1	CASSLAQFRRDSYNEQFF	TGTGCCAGCAGCTTAGCGCAGTTCCGACGGGACAGCTACAATGAGCAGTTCTTC
14	TRBV5-1	NA	NA	TRBJ2-5	CATHPGQEGETQYF	TGCGCCACCCACCCGGGACAAGAAGGGGAGACCCAGTACTTC
13	TRBV28	NA	NA	TRBJ1-4	CASKGELLEKLFF	TGTGCCAGCAAAGGGGAGCTCCTTGAAAAACTGTTTTTT
13	TRBV6-6	NA	NA	TRBJ1-1	CASSYSGATEAFF	TGTGCCAGCAGTTACTCAGGGGCTACTGAAGCTTTCTTT
12	TRBV30	NA	NA	TRBJ2-7	CAWSVTALGLYF	TGTGCCTGGAGTGTCACGGCACTTGGTCTGTACTTC
15	TRBV5-4	NA	NA	TRBJ2-1	CASSLQGSSYNEQFF	TGTGCCAGCAGCCTGCAGGGGAGCTCCTACAATGAGCAGTTCTTC
14	TRBV29-1	TRBD1	NA	TRBJ1-4	CSFTGVATNEKLFF	TGCAGCTTCACAGGGGTTGCAACTAATGAAAAACTGTTTTTT
20	TRBV28	TRBD2	NA	TRBJ2-7	CASSLRAGLAAIVGVGEQYF	TGTGCCAGCAGTTTACGAGCGGGACTAGCGGCGATCGTGGGGGTCGGGGAGCAGTACTTC
14	TRBV28	TRBD2	NA	TRBJ2-1	CASSLGGRAHEQFF	TGTGCCAGCAGTTTAGGCGGGAGGGCCCATGAGCAGTTCTTC
15	TRBV28	NA	few	TRBJ1-1	CASSFPGARNTEAFF	TGTGCCAGCAGTTTTCCAGGGGCCAGGAACACTGAAGCTTTCTTT
14	TRBV6-5	NA	NA	TRBJ1-5	CASSGTRGNQSQHF	TGTGCCAGCAGCGGCACAAGGGGCAATCAGTCCCAGCATTTT
17	TRBV4-2	TRBD2	NA	TRBJ2-7	CASSQGPSGPRGGEQYF	TGTGCCAGCAGCCAAGGGCCTAGCGGACCTCGGGGGGGTGAGCAGTACTTC
16	TRBV10-3	NA	NA	TRBJ1-2	CAISSPYGGEGYGYTF	TGTGCCATCAGCTCCCCGTATGGGGGGGAAGGATATGGCTACACCTTC
15	TRBV6-5	NA	NA	TRBJ1-2	CASSYVSSQLGGYTF	TGTGCCAGCAGTTACGTCAGTTCACAGCTTGGGGGCTACACCTTC